These 8 T cell receptor beta chains share one sample of origin, sequenced in a study of cytomegalovirus exposure and HLA in healthy donors. Primers: 60 Vbeta forward and 13 Jbeta reverse. Data came from immunoSEQ multiplex PCR; TCRdb stores just in-frame clones and leaves some out. The table records 75,000 to 95,000 clones, roughly 69% of them present only once. Sequencing was done on a sample of PBMCs. The source is a woman in her 30s in good health and CMV-seronegative.

This clone has just a few counts. The chain carries TRBV29-1 and TRBJ2-5; 8 bases line up with TRBD1. The tail of the sequence fits TRBJ2-7 better, so the J call may be wrong. This CDR3 spans 12 amino acids. Per germline, CDR1 SQVTM and CDR2 ANQGSEA. DNA of the CDR3: TGCAGCGCCTACCTCGGACAGGGCGAGCAGTACTTC. Protein sequence: CSAYLGQGEQYF.

The chain is built from TRBV5-1 and TRBJ1-1; a possible D gene is TRBD1 (5 bases). This CDR3 has 14 residues. V was clipped by 4 bases and J by 3 bases, with 13 bases between them. CDR1 and CDR2 (germline): SGHRS, YFSETQ. The CDR3 DNA is TGCGCCAGCAGCCCCCCAGGGAGGGACACTGAAGCTTTCTTT. Residues: CASSPPGRDTEAFF.

This chain connects TRBV7-9 to TRBJ2-4; 7 bases agree with TRBD1. The CDR3 length is 16 residues. Trimming at V came to 5 bases and at J to 5 bases, leaving 12 bases not matched to a gene. CDR1 and CDR2 (germline): SEHNR, FQNEAQ (reference sequence). The CDR3 here is CASSERQGGVENIQYF. Here the CDR3 DNA reads TGTGCCAGCAGCGAAAGACAGGGTGGAGTCGAAAACATTCAGTACTTC.

The chain is built from TRBV6-5 and TRBJ2-7, with 10 bases lining up with TRBD2. The CDR3 totals 15 residues. V lost 0 bases, J lost 6 bases, and 5 bases stayed unmatched. CDR1 MNHEY and CDR2 SVGAGI come from the germline V gene. CDR3 in amino acids: CASSYSASGGAEQYF. The CDR3 bases are TGTGCCAGCAGTTACTCGGCTAGCGGGGGAGCCGAGCAGTACTTC.

V usage is TRBV11-2 and J usage is TRBJ1-3; no reliable D call. The germline CDR1 and CDR2 sequences are SGHAT and FQNNGV. The length of the CDR3 is 15 residues. V gave up 5 bases and J gave up 0 bases, with 11 bases separating them. DNA for the CDR3: TGTGCCAGCAGCCCGGCCAGGCTCTCTGGAAACACCATATATTTT. The encoded protein is CASSPARLSGNTIYF. The full variable domain, completed using reference TRBV11-2 and TRBJ1-3, is EAGVAQSPRYKIIEKRQSVAFWCNPISGHATLYWYQQILGQGPKLLIQFQNNGVVDDSQLPKDRFSAERLKGVDSTLKIQPAKLEDSAVYLCASSPARLSGNTIYFGEGSWLTVV.

Only a few counts were recorded for this clone. The chain carries TRBV5-1 and TRBJ1-5, with D tentatively TRBD1 (6 bases). The CDR3 is made up of 15 amino acids. V lost 0 bases, J lost 7 bases, and 14 bases lay in between. Germline V gene data show CDR1 as SGHRS and CDR2 as YFSETQ. The CDR3 spells CASSLVAGAEQPQHF. DNA for the CDR3: TGCGCCAGCAGCTTGGTGGCAGGGGCGGAGCAGCCCCAGCATTTT.

CDR3 region: CASSLVASGGAVDEQYF. CDR3 DNA: TGTGCCAGCAGCTTAGTCGCTAGCGGGGGGGCCGTCGACGAGCAGTACTTC. J is TRBJ2-7 and V is TRBV7-9, with 12 bases that match TRBD2. CDR1 is SEHNR, CDR2 FQNEAQ, per germline (reference sequence). CDR3 length: 17 residues. After removal of 1 base from V and 5 bases from J, the junction contained 9 bases not matched to a gene. The variable domain in full, completed from reference TRBV7-9 and TRBJ2-7, reads DTGVSQNPRHKITKRGQNVTFRCDPISEHNRLYWYRQTLGQGPEFLTYFQNEAQLEKSRLLSDRFSAERPKGSFSTLEIQRTEQGDSAMYLCASSLVASGGAVDEQYFGPGTRLTVT.

V usage is TRBV25-1 and J usage is TRBJ1-1; D ambiguous. The CDR3 runs to 15 residues. V was shortened by 3 bases and J by 0 bases, with 11 bases between the two germline ends. Germline-derived CDR1 and CDR2 are MGHDK and SYGVNS. CDR3 residues: CASSDSTYLNTEAFF. The CDR3 bases are TGTGCCAGCAGTGATTCGACATACTTGAACACTGAAGCTTTCTTT.